This TCR beta chain was identified during a study of blood T cell repertoires in COVID-19 (TCRdb year 2020). For context, the study as a whole: Samples covering the acute and convalescent phases of COVID-19 were provided by collaborators in the United States, Italy and Spain. The material from the prospective study consisted of cDNA or gDNA derived from T cells, B-cell-depleted T cells, or PBMCs. A freely available public database, intended as a resource for researchers studying the immune response to SARS-CoV-2, is where the repertoires were released. Samples came from the ongoing ImmuneRACE study (first 160 participants) plus 1,254 subjects from 6 global collaborators. Where available, HLA class I and class II types were taken from metadata supplied by the sample provider and were not determined by assay-based typing. The dataset comprised deeply sampled blood TCRbeta repertoires from subjects exposed to, actively infected with, or recovered from COVID-19. A de-identified subject ID, COVID-19 status, age in years and sex were almost always included in the sample metadata.

Participants in the prospective study were aged about 18 to 100 years, lived in about two dozen United States geographic areas, and enrolled through a virtual design. In the prospective study, participants were assigned to cohorts based on the clinical history participants reported in a screening survey and a study questionnaire. Mobile phlebotomists in the prospective study collected whole blood, serum and a nasopharyngeal or oropharyngeal swab from every participant. Participants in the prospective study had the option to provide additional blood draws and questionnaires over an approximately 2-month period. Prospective study blood samples were shipped either frozen or at room temperature before DNA extraction. What the work shows at the level of the full study, not this receptor alone: Clinical and demographic metadata were provided uncurated, with the amount varying by source and participant.

Comment on this clone: The antigen it recognizes is unknown. No quality values exist for individual bases; no much larger clone is one base distant.

TCRbeta CDR3 regions were amplified from genomic DNA using the immunoSEQ Assay, a bias-controlled multiplex PCR. The study's processing was this. The number of nucleated cells in each sample was estimated by amplification of reference gene primers within the assay. Sequence reads were collapsed and filtered to measure the absolute abundance of every unique TCRbeta CDR3 rearrangement. Productive Simpson clonality was computed per sample as the square root of Simpson's diversity index over productive rearrangements. Drawn from immuneACCESS, this table holds only the in-frame rearrangements with V and J called that TCRdb kept. Clones are partly lost; checked studies trace under half to an unresolved V gene and leave the rest unexplained. D and trimming were read from the DNA, whereas the V and J calls and clone size are those reported in that table. Across this sample there are about 270,000 clones, with about nine tenths seen only once. Roughly 2.1% of the sample goes to the ten largest clones.

The germline V gene (reference sequence) specifies SGHKS as CDR1 and YYEKEE as CDR2. The V end loses 0 bases and the J end loses 6 bases, and a stretch of 10 bases separates them. From its cysteine to its phenylalanine, the CDR3 spans 15 amino acids. Kept here is only the CDR3 DNA, which spans 45 bases and is read in frame from base 1. This TCR derives from a woman in her thirties or forties with acute COVID-19. Sequencing was done on a sample of PBMCs or T cells enriched from blood (not recorded which). This chain joins TRBV5-5 to TRBJ1-6; TRBD1 is perhaps the D gene, given 5 matching bases. Here is the DNA: TGTGCCAGCAGCTTGGTGGAAGGGGTTAATTCACCCCTCCACTTT. Its product reads: CASSLVEGVNSPLHF. The entire variable domain, with the stretches around the CDR3 drawn from the reference TRBV5-5 and TRBJ1-6 proteins, is DAGVTQSPTHLIKTRGQQVTLRCSPISGHKSVSWYQQVLGQGPQFIFQYYEKEERGRGNFPDRFSARQFPNYSSELNVNALLLGDSALYLCASSLVEGVNSPLHFGNGTRLTVT.